This T cell receptor beta chain originates from a study of T cell responses to AZD1222 COVID-19 vaccine. Study-wide results and limits: Unmutated variant regions are reportedly targeted by nearly half of spike-specific TCRs. The peak T cell response came first, and repertoires were sampled only after it. A mostly white British donor set with more females was recruited, and clonal diversity was possibly underestimated.

As to this clone: Its antigen is still unknown.

Pooling covered second doses at about 4 or about 12 weeks. The repertoire was sequenced with immunoSEQ multiplex PCR; TCRdb's copy has only in-frame clones and lacks some. Among roughly 150,000 clones listed, roughly nine tenths were seen once. The material was peripheral blood, obtained 28 days after the second AZD1222 dose. The receptor's source is an adult who received the AZD1222 COVID-19 vaccine.

CDR3 region: CASSFIVQGAEQFF. The CDR3, as DNA: TGCGCCAGCAGCTTTATCGTACAGGGTGCTGAGCAGTTCTTC. The chain joins TRBV5-1 to TRBJ2-1; D is possibly TRBD1 (6 bases). V gave up 2 bases and J gave up 9 bases, with 15 bases separating them. Germline CDR1 SGHRS, CDR2 YFSETQ. The CDR3 extends over 14 amino acids.